Each of the 10 T cell receptor beta chains below was sequenced from the same sample in a study of technical replicates of blood from several donors. Using immunoSEQ multiplex PCR, the repertoire was profiled, and TCRdb retains in-frame clones only, with some absent. Of approximately 76,000 clones in the sample, around 85% were seen once. Material for sequencing was PBMCs. All receptors come from a human donor in good health. Some clones in this sample may be carry-over from other donors' samples.

This chain connects TRBV12-5 to TRBJ2-3; 9 nucleotides align to TRBD1. The germline gives CDR1 LGHNT, CDR2 FRNRAP. The CDR3 sequence is 16 residues long. Germline trimming cut 2 bases from V and 5 bases from J; bases unmatched to any gene: 8. The CDR3 coding sequence is TGTGCTAGTGGTTTGCCAAACAGGGGGCGTATAGATACGCAGTATTTT. It is translated as CASGLPNRGRIDTQYF.

CDR3 sequence reads: CASSHRTGGPYGYTF. DNA for the CDR3: TGTGCCAGCAGCCACAGGACAGGGGGGCCCTATGGCTACACCTTC. The chain recombines TRBV5-4 with TRBJ1-2; 10 bases map to TRBD1. The V and J ends lost 4 bases and 4 bases, in that order; junction bases with no gene match: 7. Per the germline V gene, CDR1 is SGHNT and CDR2 is YYREEE (reference sequence). The CDR3 runs to 15 residues.

In this sample, this clone turned up a few times. The chain recombines TRBV2 with TRBJ1-1, with TRBD1 matching 7 bases. V gave up 0 bases and J gave up 7 bases; unmatched junction bases: 8. Germline CDR1 SNHLY, CDR2 FYNNEI. The CDR3 sequence is 15 residues long. The CDR3, as DNA: TGTGCCAGCAGTGAAGCTGGGGGACAGACCGTTGAAGCTTTCTTT. Translation: CASSEAGGQTVEAFF. The full variable domain, with the rest looked up from reference TRBV2 and TRBJ1-1, is EPEVTQTPSHQVTQMGQEVILRCVPISNHLYFYWYRQILGQKVEFLVSFYNNEISEKSEIFDDQFSVERPDGSNFTLKIRSTKLEDSAMYFCASSEAGGQTVEAFFGQGTRLTVV.

The chain couples TRBV19 to TRBJ1-5; the D gene is possibly TRBD1 (6 bases). Germline V gene lookup returns CDR1 LNHDA and CDR2 SQIVND (reference sequence). V was clipped by 4 bases and J by 0 bases, with 10 bases between them. This CDR3 has 15 residues. CDR3 residues: CASSKGGYSNQPQHF. The CDR3 DNA reads as TGTGCCAGTAGTAAAGGGGGTTATAGCAATCAGCCCCAGCATTTT.

This chain uses TRBV7-9 with TRBJ1-1; D gene unclear. Germline values: CDR1 SEHNR, CDR2 FQNEAQ (reference sequence). The CDR3 covers 13 residues. V lost 2 bases and J 7 bases, leaving 11 bases between the germline ends. As DNA, the CDR3 is TGTGCCAGCAGCTTAACGGGGTCCAATGAAGCTTTCTTT. Protein: CASSLTGSNEAFF.

The J gene is TRBJ2-1, the V gene TRBV7-9; the D gene is possibly TRBD2 (5 bases). V was shortened by 0 bases and J by 6 bases, with 12 bases between the two germline ends. CDR1 SEHNR and CDR2 FQNEAQ come from the germline V gene (reference sequence). The CDR3 loop spans 15 amino acids. Written as DNA, the CDR3 is TGTGCCAGCAGCTTAGCGAGGCCTAGCCTCAATGAGCAGTTCTTC. Its protein is CASSLARPSLNEQFF. Based on the CDR3 plus reference TRBV7-9 and TRBJ2-1, the full variable domain is DTGVSQNPRHKITKRGQNVTFRCDPISEHNRLYWYRQTLGQGPEFLTYFQNEAQLEKSRLLSDRFSAERPKGSFSTLEIQRTEQGDSAMYLCASSLARPSLNEQFFGPGTRLTVL.

The chain carries TRBV30 and TRBJ1-1, with TRBD1 matching over 7 bases. Trimming took 2 bases from V and 4 from J; bases not matched to a gene: 10. The CDR3 totals 15 residues. The germline CDR1 and CDR2 sequences are GTSNPN and SVGIG (reference sequence). The CDR3 loop reads CAWSPDRVKVTEAFF. The CDR3, as DNA: TGTGCCTGGAGTCCAGACAGGGTAAAGGTCACTGAAGCTTTCTTT.

V usage is TRBV6-4 and J usage is TRBJ1-4; the match to TRBD1 covers 9 bases. With V trimmed by 2 bases and J by 7 bases, 11 bases remained unmatched. CDR3 length: 17 residues. The V gene's germline CDR1 is MRHNA and CDR2 SNTAGT. CDR3 sequence reads: CASSDAKTGGAGEKLFF. In DNA, the CDR3 is TGTGCCAGCAGTGACGCGAAGACAGGGGGAGCGGGTGAAAAACTGTTTTTT.

The V call is TRBV29-1, the J call TRBJ1-3, with D perhaps matching TRBD1 (5 bases). In germline, CDR1 is SQVTM, CDR2 ANQGSEA. V lost 2 bases, J lost 8 bases, and 13 bases lay in between. The CDR3 runs to 13 residues. This CDR3 reads CSVESRRADTIYF. The CDR3 DNA sequence: TGCAGCGTTGAATCGCGCAGGGCGGACACCATATATTTT.

The chain combines TRBV7-2 with TRBJ2-7; 10 bases are a match to TRBD2. This CDR3 region has 16 residues. The germline CDR1 and CDR2 sequences are SGHTA and FQGNSA. Trimming at V came to 5 bases and at J to 0 bases, leaving 7 bases not matched to a gene. CDR3 protein: CASSLGLASSSYEQYF. For the CDR3, the DNA is TGTGCCAGCAGCCTGGGACTAGCGTCCTCCTCCTACGAGCAGTACTTC.